The 27 T cell receptor beta chains below come from one sample, sequenced in a study of T cell clones after liver transplantation. Clones were sequenced by immunoSEQ multiplex PCR, and TCRdb holds only the in-frame ones, with some missing. The table lists around 43,000 clones, more than 70% of them singletons, with 2.5% in the top ten. Sequencing used CD4+ T cells from blood, obtained 24 months after liver transplant. Source of these receptors: a human patient who received a liver transplant. A subset of T cells may come from the graft donor.

In regard to this clone: This specimen includes other DNA sequences encoding the same CDR3. The chain is built from TRBV5-1 and TRBJ2-3, with D perhaps assigned TRBD1 or TRBD2 (5 bases each). Per the germline V gene, CDR1 is SGHRS and CDR2 is YFSETQ. The V end lost 0 bases, the J end lost 1 base, and 9 bases lay between the germline ends. The CDR3 is 15 amino acids. The CDR3 sequence is CASSLETGRTDTQYF. The CDR3 DNA reads TGCGCCAGCAGCTTGGAAACGGGGCGCACAGATACGCAGTATTTT.

J is TRBJ2-3 and V is TRBV28; 8 positions agree with TRBD1. The length of the CDR3 is 15 residues. V lost 5 bases to trimming and J lost 4 bases; unmatched junction nucleotides: 8. Germline V CDR1 and CDR2: MDHEN, SYDVKM. DNA of the CDR3: TGTGCCAGCAGTCCAATCCAGGGGGCGTCAGATACGCAGTATTTT. Translation gives CASSPIQGASDTQYF.

The chain joins TRBV5-1 to TRBJ2-1; TRBD2 matches 10 bases. The CDR3 extends over 16 amino acids. The V segment lost 4 bases and the J segment 7 bases; nucleotides outside the gene matches: 11. Per germline, CDR1 SGHRS and CDR2 YFSETQ. CDR3 protein: CASSPSTLAGVNEQFF. The DNA of the CDR3 is TGCGCCAGCAGCCCATCAACTCTAGCGGGGGTAAATGAGCAGTTCTTC.

V and J are TRBV5-1 and TRBJ2-3; 7 nucleotides line up with TRBD2. J was trimmed by 2 bases and V by 0 bases; bases with no gene match: 6. The CDR3 spans 16 residues. Germline CDR1 SGHRS, CDR2 YFSETQ. The CDR3 here is CASSLASGASTDTQYF. The CDR3 coding sequence is TGCGCCAGCAGCTTGGCTAGCGGCGCTTCCACAGATACGCAGTATTTT.

This rearrangement joins TRBV18 to TRBJ2-1; D ambiguous. V was trimmed by 4 bases and J by 8 bases, leaving 12 bases between them. The CDR3 runs to 13 residues. The germline V gene has CDR1 KGHSH and CDR2 LQKENI. In DNA, the CDR3 is TGTGCCAGCTCACGAGATGGTCCTGATGAGCAGTTCTTC. Protein: CASSRDGPDEQFF. Complete variable domain (other parts from reference TRBV18 and TRBJ2-1): NAGVMQNPRHLVRRRGQEARLRCSPMKGHSHVYWYRQLPEEGLKFMVYLQKENIIDESGMPKERFSAEFPKEGPSILRIQQVVRGDSAAYFCASSRDGPDEQFFGPGTRLTVL.

The V call is TRBV4-3, the J call TRBJ2-1, with D possibly TRBD2 on 6 matching bases. This CDR3 is 15 amino acids long. Germline V gene data show CDR1 as LGHNA and CDR2 as YSLEER. V dropped 0 bases and J dropped 3 bases, with 9 bases sitting between them. CDR3 nucleotides: TGCGCCAGCAGCCAAGAACCGCGGGGCTACAATGAGCAGTTCTTC. This codes for CASSQEPRGYNEQFF.

The rearrangement joins TRBV19 to TRBJ1-5, with a possible D match to TRBD1 (5 bases). Germline lookup yields CDR1 LNHDA and CDR2 SQIVND (reference sequence). CDR3 size: 16 residues. V shed 6 bases and J shed 2 bases, with 17 bases lying between them. CDR3 DNA: TGTGCCAGTAGGAGGTGGGACGGTGTTGGCAATCAGCCCCAGCATTTT. Its translation is CASRRWDGVGNQPQHF.

The gene calls are TRBV6-5 and TRBJ1-1; 7 bases are a match to TRBD1. Germline V CDR1 and CDR2: MNHEY, SVGAGI. This CDR3 has 15 residues. With V trimmed by 6 bases and J by 1 base, 8 bases remained unmatched. The CDR3 bases are TGTGCCAGCAGAGAACAGGGGCTCGGGAACACTGAAGCTTTCTTT. Its translation is CASREQGLGNTEAFF.

The chain couples TRBV18 to TRBJ1-3; no clear D gene. Per germline, CDR1 KGHSH and CDR2 LQKENI. The CDR3 consists of 14 residues. The V gene lost 4 bases and the J gene lost 0 bases, with 7 bases spanning the gap. The CDR3, as DNA: TGTGCCAGCTCACAGGGCCGCTCTGGAAACACCATATATTTT. Residues: CASSQGRSGNTIYF.

The chain carries TRBV30 and TRBJ1-5; 7 positions agree with TRBD1. V trimming: 2 bases; J trimming: 5 bases; junction bases outside the gene matches: 9. The CDR3 extends over 15 amino acids. Germline V gene sequence: CDR1 GTSNPN, CDR2 SVGIG (reference sequence). Here the CDR3 DNA reads TGTGCCTGGAGTTCCGCTCAGGGGGTACATCAGCCCCAGCATTTT. It yields the protein CAWSSAQGVHQPQHF.

The genes are TRBV6-1 and TRBJ2-7, with D unresolved. The CDR3 covers 16 residues. Germline-derived CDR1 and CDR2 are MNHNS and SASEGT. Trimming left V 3 bases short and J 1 base short, with 16 bases between. CDR3 DNA sequence: TGTGCCAGCAGTGATACACTCAATAGGCTTTCCTACGAGCAGTACTTC. As protein: CASSDTLNRLSYEQYF.

The CDR3 reads CAIRGEVEAFF. The CDR3 DNA sequence: TGTGCCATCAGGGGGGAGGTTGAAGCTTTCTTT. This sequence joins TRBV10-3 and TRBJ1-1, with D perhaps TRBD1 (5 bases). The CDR3 is made up of 11 amino acids. Trimming stripped 6 bases from V and 7 bases from J, with 9 bases between. CDR1 is ENHRY, CDR2 SYGVKD, per germline.

The rearrangement joins TRBV18 to TRBJ1-1; no reliable D call. CDR1 and CDR2 from the germline V gene are KGHSH and LQKENI. This CDR3 comprises 13 residues. The V gene lost 2 bases and the J gene lost 7 bases, with 11 bases spanning the gap. For the CDR3, the DNA is TGTGCCAGCTCACCAACGGACGGGTTTGAAGCTTTCTTT. Translating it yields CASSPTDGFEAFF.

The chain employs TRBV27 and TRBJ1-1, with D hard to call. Germline values: CDR1 MNHEY, CDR2 SMNVEV (reference sequence). The CDR3 extends over 14 amino acids. V gave up 4 bases and J gave up 2 bases, with 11 bases separating them. In nucleotides, the CDR3 is TGTGCCAGCAGTTCCCGGACCCTAAACACTGAAGCTTTCTTT. Translating it yields CASSSRTLNTEAFF.

The chain's CDR3 is CASSQEGAGNYGYTF. CDR3 coding DNA: TGCGCCAGCAGCCAAGAGGGGGCGGGAAACTATGGCTACACCTTC. The V call is TRBV4-1, the J call TRBJ1-2, with D possibly being TRBD1 (6 bases). The CDR3 covers 15 residues. V shed 0 bases and J shed 2 bases, with 10 bases lying between them. Per the germline V gene, CDR1 is MGHRA and CDR2 is YSYEKL.

Of note for this clone: The sample has other DNA sequences that encode this CDR3 too. This rearrangement joins TRBV9 to TRBJ1-3, with TRBD1 identical over 7 bases. Per germline, CDR1 SGDLS and CDR2 YYNGEE. The CDR3 covers 14 residues. V trimming: 0 bases; J trimming: 4 bases; junction bases outside the gene matches: 1. The CDR3 sequence: CASSVGGQGNTIYF. The CDR3 DNA reads TGTGCCAGCAGCGTAGGGGGACAGGGAAACACCATATATTTT.

The V call is TRBV7-9, the J call TRBJ2-1; the match to TRBD2 covers 12 bases. CDR3 size: 15 residues. Germline CDR1 is SEHNR and CDR2 is FQNEAQ (reference sequence). J was trimmed by 6 bases and V by 6 bases; bases with no gene match: 6. The DNA for the CDR3 is TGTGCCAGCAGTTCGACTAGCGGGAGACTCAATGAGCAGTTCTTC. Translated, it gives CASSSTSGRLNEQFF.

This chain uses TRBV9 with TRBJ2-1; no clear D gene. From germline, CDR1 is SGDLS and CDR2 YYNGEE. V was shortened by 7 bases and J by 4 bases, with 12 bases between the two germline ends. This CDR3 comprises 13 residues. The DNA for the CDR3 is TGTGCCAGCGGTAATAGAGGATACAATGAGCAGTTCTTC. Residues: CASGNRGYNEQFF.

The chain is built from TRBV6-5 and TRBJ2-1; D assignment may be TRBD1 or TRBD2 (6 bases each). Trimming stripped 5 bases from V and 4 bases from J, with 15 bases between. Germline CDR1 is MNHEY and CDR2 is SVGAGI. This CDR3 comprises 15 residues. The CDR3 nucleotides are TGTGCCAGCAGTCGCGACAGGAGGGAATACAATGAGCAGTTCTTC. Amino acids: CASSRDRREYNEQFF.

The chain combines TRBV12-1 with TRBJ1-2; TRBD1 is the table's D call and was not checked against the DNA. TRBV12-1 is assigned pseudogene status. The length of the CDR3 is 18 residues. The CDR3 protein is CASRQKPGQAKKNYGYTF. CDR3 DNA: TGTGCCAGCAGACAAAAACCGGGACAGGCTAAAAAAAACTATGGCTACACCTTC.

The chain combines TRBV7-2 with TRBJ1-1; D is uncertain. This CDR3 has 16 amino acids. Trimming took off 1 base at V and 4 bases at J, with 16 bases between the two ends. Germline V lookup: CDR1 SGHTA, CDR2 FQGNSA. The CDR3: CASSLGAAWRGTEAFF. For the CDR3, the DNA is TGTGCCAGCAGCTTAGGGGCAGCCTGGCGGGGCACTGAAGCTTTCTTT.

This chain uses TRBV11-3 with TRBJ1-1, with D possibly matching TRBD1 (5 bases). Germline V gene lookup returns CDR1 SGHNT and CDR2 YENEEA. Trimming cost V 5 bases and J 3 bases, with 10 bases left between them. CDR3 length: 13 residues. CDR3 DNA: TGTGCCAGCAGCCAAGGGGCAGACACTGAAGCTTTCTTT. Amino acid sequence: CASSQGADTEAFF.

The chain carries TRBV28 and TRBJ2-7; D is tentatively TRBD1 or TRBD2 (6 bases each). Germline CDR1 MDHEN, CDR2 SYDVKM. The CDR3 is 14 amino acids. V dropped 1 base and J dropped 9 bases, with 16 bases sitting between them. CDR3 protein: CASSLSLLRGGQYF. CDR3 bases: TGTGCCAGCAGTTTATCGTTACTCAGGGGAGGGCAGTACTTC. Based on the CDR3 plus reference TRBV28 and TRBJ2-7, the full variable domain is DVKVTQSSRYLVKRTGEKVFLECVQDMDHENMFWYRQDPGLGLRLIYFSYDVKMKEKGDIPEGYSVSREKKERFSLILESASTNQTSMYLCASSLSLLRGGQYFGPGTRLTVT.

This sequence joins TRBV5-1 and TRBJ1-1; no clear D gene. Germline CDR1 and CDR2: SGHRS and YFSETQ. The CDR3 extends over 14 amino acids. Trimming took off 5 bases at V and 2 bases at J, with 13 bases between the two ends. In DNA, the CDR3 is TGCGCCAGCAGTGGGTCCACCATAAACACTGAAGCTTTCTTT. It yields the protein CASSGSTINTEAFF.

The chain joins TRBV7-8 to TRBJ1-3; the D gene is possibly TRBD1 (5 bases). Trimming removed 4 bases at V and 2 bases at J, with 21 bases between. Germline CDR1 is SGHVS and CDR2 is FQNEAQ. The CDR3 is made up of 18 amino acids. DNA for the CDR3: TGTGCCAGCAGCTCCCGGACACCCCTGGGCGCTACTGGAAACACCATATATTTT. It specifies CASSSRTPLGATGNTIYF.

The V call is TRBV5-1, the J call TRBJ2-1; D perhaps matches TRBD1 (6 bases). CDR1 is SGHRS and CDR2 is YFSETQ in the germline V gene. The CDR3 extends over 16 amino acids. V shed 0 bases and J shed 1 base, with 11 bases lying between them. The chain's CDR3 is CASSLGTATSYNEQFF. The CDR3 DNA reads TGCGCCAGCAGCTTGGGGACAGCTACTTCCTACAATGAGCAGTTCTTC.

The V call is TRBV10-2, the J call TRBJ2-1, with D tentatively TRBD1 (6 bases). V lost 4 bases to trimming and J lost 12 bases, with 10 bases between them. CDR1 and CDR2 from the germline V gene are WSHSY and SAAADI. This CDR3 contains 11 residues. This CDR3 is CASSGTDVQFF. DNA of the CDR3: TGCGCCAGCAGTGGGACAGACGTGCAGTTCTTC.